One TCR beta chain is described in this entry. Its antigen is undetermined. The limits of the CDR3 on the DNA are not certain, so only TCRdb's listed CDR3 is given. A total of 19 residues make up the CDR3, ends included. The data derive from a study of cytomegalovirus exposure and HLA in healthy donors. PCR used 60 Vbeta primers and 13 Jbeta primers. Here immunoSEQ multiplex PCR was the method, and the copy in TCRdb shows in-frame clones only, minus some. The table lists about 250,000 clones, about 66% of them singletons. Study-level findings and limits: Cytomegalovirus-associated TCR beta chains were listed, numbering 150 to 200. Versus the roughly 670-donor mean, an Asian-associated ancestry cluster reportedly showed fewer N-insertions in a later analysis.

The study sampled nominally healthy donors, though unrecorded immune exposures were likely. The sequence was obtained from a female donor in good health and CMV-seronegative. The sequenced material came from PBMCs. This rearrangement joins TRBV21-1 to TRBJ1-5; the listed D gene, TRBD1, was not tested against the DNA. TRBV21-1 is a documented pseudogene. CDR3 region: CASRWGGGTGYTINQPQHF.